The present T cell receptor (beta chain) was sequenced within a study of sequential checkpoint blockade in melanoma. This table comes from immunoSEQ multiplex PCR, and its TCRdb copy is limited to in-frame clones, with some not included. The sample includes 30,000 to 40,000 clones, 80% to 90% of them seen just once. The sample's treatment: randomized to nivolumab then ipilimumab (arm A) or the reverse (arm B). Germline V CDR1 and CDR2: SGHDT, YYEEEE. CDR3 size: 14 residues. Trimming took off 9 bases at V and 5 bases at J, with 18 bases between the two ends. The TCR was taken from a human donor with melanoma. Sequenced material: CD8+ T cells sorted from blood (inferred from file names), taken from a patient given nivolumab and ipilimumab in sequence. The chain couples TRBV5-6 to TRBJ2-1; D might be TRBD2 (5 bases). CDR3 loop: CATKRTGEHNEQFF. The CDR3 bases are TGTGCCACGAAACGGACTGGCGAGCACAATGAGCAGTTCTTC.